This T cell receptor (beta chain) was identified during a study of shared clonotypes between healthy human individuals. Overall study findings and caveats: In contrast to clonotypes shared by all four donors, non-shared clonotypes had lower generation probabilities.

A CD45RA+ naive subset and a CD45RA-negative memory subset were split from CD4+ cells. In this sample, this clone turned up once. Its antigen is as yet unknown. Germline V gene sequence: CDR1 LNHDA, CDR2 SQIVND (reference sequence). V shed 6 bases and J 7 bases; nucleotides not matched to a gene: 4. This CDR3 comprises 13 residues. Authors' analysis steps: Without quality scores, immunoSEQ junctional reads could not be filtered like full-length reads. Assay used: immunoSEQ multiplex PCR; TCRdb lists only in-frame clones, some missing. For V, J and clone size, that table is used; D and trimming come from the DNA. The profile shows 1.4 million or so clones, 98% to 99% of them singletons.

The V call is TRBV19, the J call TRBJ2-1, with 9 nucleotides matching TRBD1. Material: naive CD4+ T cells sorted from blood. Subset defined: CD45RA+ positively selected. The sequence was obtained from a man aged 30 to 45 in good health. Here the CDR3 DNA reads TGTGCCAGTAGCCCCGGACAGGGGAATGAGCAGTTCTTC. It codes for CASSPGQGNEQFF.